The 23 T cell receptor beta chains in this list originate from one sample, sequenced in a study of graft-versus-host responses after intestinal transplantation. The antigens of these receptors remain unknown. Sequencing was performed with immunoSEQ multiplex PCR; in TCRdb, only in-frame clones are kept and a portion is missing. Among about 93,000 clones, roughly 91% were seen once, and the ten largest hold around 0.49%. The source was unstimulated CD8+ T cells sorted from spleen or lymph node cells, collected before intestinal transplant. These receptors came from a human donor who received an intestinal transplant.

As to this clone: A read error may produce the germline difference seen at one junction end. V gene TRBV4-3 combines with J gene TRBJ2-5; no definite D call. The germline CDR1 and CDR2 sequences are LGHNA and YSLEER. The CDR3 sequence is 15 residues long. The CDR3 region is CASSQDFEYQATQYF. CDR3 nucleotides: TGCGCCAGCAGCCAAGATTTCGAGTACCAAGCGACCCAGTACTTC.

With respect to this clone: The same CDR3 arises from other DNA sequences in this sample as well. This sequence joins TRBV7-9 and TRBJ2-7, with D hard to call. The CDR3 has 12 residues. CDR1 is SEHNR and CDR2 is FQNEAQ in the germline V gene (reference sequence). The V end lost 2 bases, the J end lost 1 base, and 3 bases lay between the germline ends. CDR3 sequence (DNA): TGTGCCAGCAGCTTATATTCCTACGAGCAGTACTTC. Translated: CASSLYSYEQYF.

This clone occurred once. The chain recombines TRBV27 with TRBJ2-1; a possible D gene is TRBD2 (6 bases). This CDR3 contains 14 residues. V was shortened by 8 bases and J by 4 bases, with 15 bases between the two germline ends. Germline loops: CDR1 MNHEY, CDR2 SMNVEV (reference sequence). In nucleotides, the CDR3 is TGTGCCAGCGCGCCGGGCGGGAATTACAATGAGCAGTTCTTC. Its translation: CASAPGGNYNEQFF.

The rearrangement uses TRBV7-9 and TRBJ1-2; 12 bases are a match to TRBD1. This CDR3 spans 17 amino acids. The germline CDR1 and CDR2 sequences are SEHNR and FQNEAQ (reference sequence). V lost 0 bases, J lost 4 bases, and 6 bases stayed unmatched. In nucleotides, the CDR3 is TGTGCCAGCAGCTTAGCTGGGGGACAGGGGGCCATCTATGGCTACACCTTC. Residues: CASSLAGGQGAIYGYTF.

This sequence joins TRBV9 and TRBJ2-3; 7 bases match TRBD1. The CDR3 consists of 15 residues. V was pared by 4 bases and J by 2 bases, with 7 bases of the junction left unmatched. Per germline, CDR1 SGDLS and CDR2 YYNGEE. This CDR3 is CASSNRDSLTDTQYF. In nucleotides, the CDR3 is TGTGCCAGCAGCAACCGGGACAGCCTCACAGATACGCAGTATTTT. The variable domain in full, with the rest retrieved from reference TRBV9 and TRBJ2-3, is DSGVTQTPKHLITATGQRVTLRCSPRSGDLSVYWYQQSLDQGLQFLIQYYNGEERAKGNILERFSAQQFPDLHSELNLSSLELGDSALYFCASSNRDSLTDTQYFGPGTRLTVL.

This chain's CDR3 is CASSLFQREGLGETQYF. The CDR3 nucleotides read TGTGCCAGCAGCTTGTTCCAGCGGGAGGGCCTCGGGGAGACCCAGTACTTC. The rearrangement uses TRBV5-8 and TRBJ2-5, with 10 bases aligning to TRBD2. Germline CDR1 reads SGHTS; CDR2 reads YDEGEE. The CDR3 runs 17 residues. The V and J ends lost 1 base and 5 bases, in that order; junction bases with no gene match: 11.

J is TRBJ1-3 and V is TRBV5-4, with TRBD1 matching 7 bases. Germline CDR1 is SGHNT and CDR2 is YYREEE (reference sequence). This CDR3 has 16 residues. V lost 4 bases to trimming and J lost 0 bases; unmatched junction nucleotides: 7. The CDR3 DNA is TGTGCCAGCAGCCCCGGGACAGCTATCTCTGGAAACACCATATATTTT. Translating it yields CASSPGTAISGNTIYF. The variable domain in full, with the rest retrieved from reference TRBV5-4 and TRBJ1-3, is ETGVTQSPTHLIKTRGQQVTLRCSSQSGHNTVSWYQQALGQGPQFIFQYYREEENGRGNFPPRFSGLQFPNYSSELNVNALELDDSALYLCASSPGTAISGNTIYFGEGSWLTVV.

The chain couples TRBV4-1 to TRBJ2-6, with D possibly matching TRBD1 (6 bases). V was cut by 1 base and J by 3 bases, with 13 bases left in between. This CDR3 is built from 17 residues. Germline V gives CDR1 MGHRA, CDR2 YSYEKL. CDR3 protein: CASSQVGTSNGANVLTF. The CDR3 coding sequence is TGCGCCAGCAGCCAAGTCGGGACATCAAATGGGGCCAACGTCCTGACTTTC.

This chain joins TRBV9 and TRBJ2-7; TRBD2 agrees at 14 bases. Germline V gene lookup returns CDR1 SGDLS and CDR2 YYNGEE. CDR3 length: 17 amino acids. V lost 4 bases to trimming and J lost 2 bases; unmatched junction nucleotides: 8. The CDR3 protein is CASSTGGTSGSAYEQYF. The CDR3 DNA follows: TGTGCCAGCAGCACCGGAGGGACTAGCGGGAGCGCCTACGAGCAGTACTTC.

The rearrangement joins TRBV15 to TRBJ1-4; D gene uncertain. Trimming shortened V by 3 bases and J by 8 bases, and 16 bases separated the two germline ends. The V gene's germline CDR1 is LNHNV and CDR2 YYDKDF (reference sequence). The CDR3 loop spans 15 amino acids. CDR3 nucleotides: TGTGCCACCAGCAGGGAGGGCGGCGTACGGGAAAAACTGTTTTTT. Protein product: CATSREGGVREKLFF.

This sequence joins TRBV2 and TRBJ2-1; TRBD2 matches 10 bases. After removal of 7 bases from V and 1 base from J, the junction contained 7 bases not matched to a gene. CDR3 length equals 16 residues. Germline V lookup: CDR1 SNHLY, CDR2 FYNNEI. Here the CDR3 DNA reads TGTGCCAGCAAAGCGGGAGGGAGGGGGTCCTACAATGAGCAGTTCTTC. It translates to CASKAGGRGSYNEQFF. Based on the CDR3 plus reference TRBV2 and TRBJ2-1, the full variable domain is EPEVTQTPSHQVTQMGQEVILRCVPISNHLYFYWYRQILGQKVEFLVSFYNNEISEKSEIFDDQFSVERPDGSNFTLKIRSTKLEDSAMYFCASKAGGRGSYNEQFFGPGTRLTVL.

J is TRBJ2-1 and V is TRBV27, with a possible D match to TRBD2 (6 bases). V gave up 6 bases and J gave up 0 bases, with 12 bases separating them. Germline lookup yields CDR1 MNHEY and CDR2 SMNVEV (reference sequence). The CDR3 consists of 15 residues. The CDR3 DNA reads TGTGCCAGCAGGGCAGGACTAAGCTCCTACAATGAGCAGTTCTTC. Protein sequence: CASRAGLSSYNEQFF.

The chain carries TRBV28 and TRBJ1-5; a weak D match, TRBD1 (6 bases). V was trimmed by 8 bases and J by 6 bases, leaving 11 bases between them. The CDR3 is made up of 12 amino acids. The germline gives CDR1 MDHEN, CDR2 SYDVKM. The CDR3 here is CASETRGQPQHF. CDR3 nucleotides: TGTGCCAGCGAGACCAGGGGTCAGCCCCAGCATTTT.

The chain combines TRBV7-2 with TRBJ1-1; 9 bases align to TRBD1. Germline V CDR1 and CDR2: SGHTA, FQGNSA. V was clipped by 3 bases and J by 0 bases; unmatched bases: 2. CDR3 length equals 15 residues. CDR3 protein: CASSLGTGMNTEAFF. Written as DNA, the CDR3 is TGTGCCAGCAGCTTGGGGACAGGGATGAACACTGAAGCTTTCTTT.

This clone was recorded only once. The V gene is TRBV14, the J gene TRBJ2-1; 9 nucleotides match TRBD1. This CDR3 is 19 amino acids long. Looked up from germline, CDR1 is SGHDN and CDR2 is FVKESK. V dropped 3 bases and J dropped 4; count of bases not matched to a gene: 16. CDR3 protein: CASSHPGTGSWETYNEQFF. CDR3 in DNA: TGTGCCAGCAGCCACCCCGGGACAGGGTCTTGGGAAACATACAATGAGCAGTTCTTC.

The chain links TRBV9 to TRBJ2-1, with D possibly TRBD2 on 6 matching bases. V was cut by 5 bases and J by 4 bases, with 16 bases left in between. This CDR3 is built from 15 residues. From germline, CDR1 is SGDLS and CDR2 YYNGEE. The CDR3 coding sequence is TGTGCCAGCAGGGATCTTATAGCGGATTACAATGAGCAGTTCTTC. Translating it yields CASRDLIADYNEQFF.

The rearrangement uses TRBV19 and TRBJ1-1; the match to TRBD1 covers 9 bases. Germline trimming cut 9 bases from V and 5 bases from J; bases unmatched to any gene: 4. The CDR3 spans 12 residues. Germline loops: CDR1 LNHDA, CDR2 SQIVND (reference sequence). This CDR3 is CASLTGGTEAFF. The CDR3 nucleotides are TGTGCCAGCCTGACAGGGGGGACTGAAGCTTTCTTT.

This clone was detected once. The genes are TRBV5-1 and TRBJ1-1; the match to TRBD1 covers 8 bases. CDR1 SGHRS and CDR2 YFSETQ come from the germline V gene. The CDR3 contains 18 residues. J gave up 1 base and V 1 base, and 12 bases lay outside the gene matches. The CDR3 is CASSLSTRPGQENTEAFF. In nucleotides, the CDR3 is TGCGCCAGCAGCTTGAGCACGCGCCCGGGACAGGAGAACACTGAAGCTTTCTTT.

This sequence joins TRBV30 and TRBJ2-1, with 7 bases that match TRBD2. Germline V gives CDR1 GTSNPN, CDR2 SVGIG (reference sequence). V trimming: 3 bases; J trimming: 5 bases; junction bases outside the gene matches: 10. There are 15 residues in the CDR3. In DNA, the CDR3 is TGTGCCTGGAGCGTCGACCCGGGACTAAACAATGAGCAGTTCTTC. As protein: CAWSVDPGLNNEQFF.

In its sample, this clone was seen once. The chain links TRBV7-9 to TRBJ2-2; D ambiguous. The CDR3 contains 13 residues. Deletions cut 5 bases from V and 7 bases from J, with 11 bases between. Germline V gene sequence: CDR1 SEHNR, CDR2 FQNEAQ (reference sequence). CDR3 protein: CASSPQPGGELFF. Written as DNA, the CDR3 is TGTGCCAGCAGCCCCCAACCGGGCGGGGAGCTGTTTTTT.

V gene TRBV7-8 combines with J gene TRBJ1-5, with 10 bases lining up with TRBD1. V shed 1 base and J 1 base; nucleotides not matched to a gene: 7. Germline lookup yields CDR1 SGHVS and CDR2 FQNEAQ. This CDR3 contains 18 residues. CDR3 DNA: TGTGCCAGCAGCTTAGATGGGGGACAGGGGCCGAGCAATCAGCCCCAGCATTTT. Protein: CASSLDGGQGPSNQPQHF.

The V gene is TRBV4-1, the J gene TRBJ2-7; 14 bases line up with TRBD2. The CDR3 is 18 amino acids. Germline-derived CDR1 and CDR2 are MGHRA and YSYEKL. J gave up 5 bases and V 0 bases, and 9 bases lay outside the gene matches. CDR3 in amino acids: CASSQEDSPGLAGDEQYF. The CDR3 DNA follows: TGCGCCAGCAGCCAAGAAGACTCCCCGGGACTAGCGGGAGACGAGCAGTACTTC.

This clone was seen only a few times. The rearrangement uses TRBV6-1 and TRBJ2-7; 10 bases are shared with TRBD2. The junction had 6 bases not matched to a gene; V was cut back by 4 bases and J by 0 bases. Germline CDR1 is MNHNS and CDR2 is SASEGT. This CDR3 region has 16 residues. DNA for the CDR3: TGTGCCAGCAGTGGAGCTAGCGGGAGTCCCTCCTACGAGCAGTACTTC. It yields the protein CASSGASGSPSYEQYF.